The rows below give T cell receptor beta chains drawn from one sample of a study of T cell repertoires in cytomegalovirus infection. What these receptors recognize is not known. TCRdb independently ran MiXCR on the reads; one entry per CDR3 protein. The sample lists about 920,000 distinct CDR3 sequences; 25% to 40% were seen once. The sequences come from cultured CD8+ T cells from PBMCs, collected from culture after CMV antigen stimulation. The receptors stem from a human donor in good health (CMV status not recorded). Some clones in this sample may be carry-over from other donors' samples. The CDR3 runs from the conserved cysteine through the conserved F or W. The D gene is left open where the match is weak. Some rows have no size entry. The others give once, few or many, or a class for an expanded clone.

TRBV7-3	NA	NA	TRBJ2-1	CASSLFGAAEYNEQFF	TGTGCCAGCAGTTTATTTGGGGCAGCCGAATACAATGAGCAGTTCTTC
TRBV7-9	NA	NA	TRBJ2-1	CASTNRMWNEQFF	TGTGCCAGCACCAACCGAATGTGGAATGAGCAGTTCTTC
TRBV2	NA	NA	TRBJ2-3	CASSERQVDSTDTQYF	TGTGCCAGCAGTGAGCGACAGGTAGATAGCACAGATACGCAGTATTTT
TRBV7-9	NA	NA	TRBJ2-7	CASSLVDLAAIQYF	TGTGCCAGCAGCTTAGTAGACCTTGCGGCCATACAGTACTTC
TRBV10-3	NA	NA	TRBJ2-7	CAIGLIDYEQYF	TGTGCCATCGGGCTGATAGACTACGAGCAGTACTTC
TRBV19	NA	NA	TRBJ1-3	CASETAFSGNTIYF	TGTGCCAGTGAAACAGCCTTTTCTGGAAACACCATATATTTT
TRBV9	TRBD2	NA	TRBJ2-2	CASSVVGLGFTGELFF	TGTGCCAGCAGCGTTGTGGGACTAGGCTTCACCGGGGAGCTGTTTTTT
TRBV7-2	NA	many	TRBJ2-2	CASSHVRARERWFTGELFF	TGTGCCAGCAGTCACGTTAGGGCCAGGGAGAGGTGGTTCACCGGGGAGCTGTTTTTT
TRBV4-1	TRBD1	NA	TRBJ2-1	CASSPRDRVGSEQFF	TGCGCCAGCAGCCCCCGGGACAGGGTGGGCAGTGAGCAGTTCTTC
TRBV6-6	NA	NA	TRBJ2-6	CASSYPIGSKPGANVLTF	TGTGCCAGCAGTTACCCTATAGGGTCCAAACCTGGGGCCAACGTCCTGACTTTC
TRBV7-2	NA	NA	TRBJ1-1	CASSLIAERNTEAFF	TGTGCCAGCAGCTTAATAGCAGAAAGGAACACTGAAGCTTTCTTT
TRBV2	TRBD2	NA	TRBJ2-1	CASTPRAGEYNEQFF	TGTGCCAGCACCCCAAGGGCGGGGGAGTACAATGAGCAGTTCTTC
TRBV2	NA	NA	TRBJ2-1	CASSEAREYEQFF	TGTGCCAGCAGTGAAGCGCGAGAGTATGAGCAGTTCTTC
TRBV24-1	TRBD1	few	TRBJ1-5	CATSTGAAQPQHF	TGTGCCACCAGCACAGGGGCCGCTCAGCCCCAGCATTTT
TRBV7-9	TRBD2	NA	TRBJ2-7	CASSWGRLAGAEYEQYF	TGTGCCAGCAGCTGGGGACGACTAGCGGGGGCCGAATACGAGCAGTACTTC
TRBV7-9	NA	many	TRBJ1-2	CASSLDRPGVIPYGYTF	TGTGCCAGCAGCTTAGATCGTCCAGGGGTAATTCCCTATGGCTACACCTTC
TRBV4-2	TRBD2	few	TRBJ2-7	CASSQEGLVGEQYF	TGTGCCAGCAGCCAAGAAGGACTAGTGGGTGAGCAGTACTTC
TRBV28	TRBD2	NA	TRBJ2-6	CASSFNWGGTGANVLTF	TGTGCCAGCAGTTTCAATTGGGGGGGTACTGGGGCCAACGTCCTGACTTTC
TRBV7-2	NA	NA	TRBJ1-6	CASSNYSPLHF	TGTGCCAGCAGCAATTACTCACCCCTCCACTTT
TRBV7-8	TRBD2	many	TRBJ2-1	CASSPVYGTTPYNEQFF	TGTGCCAGCAGCCCAGTTTATGGGACTACACCGTACAATGAGCAGTTCTTC
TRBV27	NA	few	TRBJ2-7	CASSSPPSYEQYF	TGTGCCAGCAGTTCCCCCCCCTCCTACGAGCAGTACTTC
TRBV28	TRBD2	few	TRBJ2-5	CASSPGLAGIQETQYF	TGTGCCAGCAGCCCCGGACTAGCGGGGATCCAAGAGACCCAGTACTTC
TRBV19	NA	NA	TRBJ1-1	CASSISQNTEAFF	TGTGCCAGTAGTATATCACAGAACACTGAAGCTTTCTTT
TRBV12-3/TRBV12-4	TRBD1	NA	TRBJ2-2	CASSAHSSGGALTGELFF	TGTGCCAGCAGTGCCCACTCCTCAGGGGGCGCGTTGACCGGGGAGCTGTTTTTT
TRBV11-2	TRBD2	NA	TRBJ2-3	CASSLDPTSGFTRADTQYF	TGTGCCAGCAGCTTAGATCCCACTAGCGGGTTCACCCGGGCAGATACGCAGTATTTT
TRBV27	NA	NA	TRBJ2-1	CASSFGGSHSYNEQFF	TGTGCCAGCAGTTTCGGGGGTTCACACTCCTACAATGAGCAGTTCTTC
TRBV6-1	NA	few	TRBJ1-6	CASSRTDNSPLHF	TGTGCCAGCAGCCGGACCGATAATTCACCCCTCCACTTT
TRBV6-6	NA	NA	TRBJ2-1	CASSYLRSGDDEQFF	TGTGCCAGCAGTTACTTGCGCTCGGGGGACGATGAGCAGTTCTTC
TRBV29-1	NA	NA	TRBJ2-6	CSVTQHSGANVLTF	TGCAGCGTTACTCAGCACTCTGGGGCCAACGTCCTGACTTTC
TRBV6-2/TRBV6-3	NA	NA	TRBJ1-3	CASRPTIQEISGNTIYF	TGTGCCAGCAGACCGACTATCCAGGAGATCTCTGGAAACACCATATATTTT
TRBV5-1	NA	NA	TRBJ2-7	CASSLSPSNEQYF	TGCGCCAGCAGCTTGAGTCCCTCGAACGAGCAGTACTTC
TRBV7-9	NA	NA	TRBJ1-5	CASSLAGQANQPQHF	TGTGCCAGCAGCTTAGCGGGTCAGGCCAATCAGCCCCAGCATTTT
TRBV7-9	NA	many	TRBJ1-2	CASISPGLGIYGYTF	TGTGCCAGCATCTCTCCGGGATTGGGGATCTATGGCTACACCTTC
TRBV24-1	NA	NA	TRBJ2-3	CATSDPRDPFLDTQYF	TGTGCCACCAGTGACCCGCGGGATCCCTTCTTAGATACGCAGTATTTT
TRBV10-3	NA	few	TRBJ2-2	CAIGFGTRIKSGELFF	TGTGCCATCGGGTTCGGGACACGGATTAAGTCCGGGGAGCTGTTTTTT
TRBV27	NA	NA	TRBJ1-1	CASSPLGRAMNTEAFF	TGTGCCAGCAGTCCGTTGGGTAGGGCGATGAACACTGAAGCTTTCTTT
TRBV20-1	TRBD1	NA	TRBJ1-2	CSARTTTGVVYGYTF	TGCAGTGCCCGAACCACGACAGGGGTGGTCTATGGCTACACCTTC
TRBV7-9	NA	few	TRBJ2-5	CASSPVGGQETQYF	TGTGCCAGCAGCCCCGTGGGGGGTCAAGAGACCCAGTACTTC
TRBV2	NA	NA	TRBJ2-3	CASSDPDSTDTQYF	TGTGCCAGCAGTGATCCAGATAGCACAGATACGCAGTATTTT
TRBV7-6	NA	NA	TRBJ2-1	CASSAYRVGNEQFF	TGTGCCAGCTCTGCGTACAGGGTTGGAAATGAGCAGTTCTTC
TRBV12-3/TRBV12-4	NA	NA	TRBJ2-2	CATPEVTGELFF	TGTGCCACCCCGGAGGTGACCGGGGAGCTGTTTTTT
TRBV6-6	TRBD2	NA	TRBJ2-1	CASSPRAGGATNEQFF	TGTGCCAGCAGTCCCCGAGCGGGGGGGGCCACCAATGAGCAGTTCTTC
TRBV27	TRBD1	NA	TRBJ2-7	CASSDPGQGREQYF	TGTGCCAGCAGTGACCCGGGACAGGGGCGCGAGCAGTACTTC
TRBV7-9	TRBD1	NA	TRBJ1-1	CASSSMTTSGTGSIGTEAFF	TGTGCCAGCAGCTCAATGACAACCTCCGGGACAGGGAGTATAGGCACTGAAGCTTTCTTT
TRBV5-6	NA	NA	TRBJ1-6	CASSSPAGPLHF	TGTGCCAGCAGCTCACCTGCGGGCCCCCTCCACTTT
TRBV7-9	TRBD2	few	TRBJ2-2	CASSETSGGERNTGELFF	TGTGCCAGCAGTGAAACTAGCGGGGGGGAGAGAAACACCGGGGAGCTGTTTTTT
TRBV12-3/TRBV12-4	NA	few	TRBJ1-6	CASSDVHGKNNSPLHF	TGTGCCAGCAGTGATGTTCATGGCAAAAATAATTCACCCCTCCACTTT
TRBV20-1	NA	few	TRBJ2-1	CSARDTHTRGADTPYNEQFF	TGCAGTGCTAGAGATACCCACACGAGGGGGGCAGATACCCCGTACAATGAGCAGTTCTTC
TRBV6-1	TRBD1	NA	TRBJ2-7	CASSEWTGGNVEQYF	TGTGCCAGCAGTGAATGGACAGGGGGAAATGTCGAGCAGTACTTC
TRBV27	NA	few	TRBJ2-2	CASSSDRDLAGELFF	TGTGCCAGCAGTTCCGACCGGGACTTAGCCGGGGAGCTGTTTTTT
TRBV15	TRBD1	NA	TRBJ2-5	CATSPRTGGGQETQYF	TGTGCCACCAGCCCGCGGACAGGTGGTGGGCAGGAGACCCAGTACTTC
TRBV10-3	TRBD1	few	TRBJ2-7	CAISESRDRVAYEQYF	TGTGCCATCAGTGAGTCTCGGGACAGGGTAGCCTACGAGCAGTACTTC
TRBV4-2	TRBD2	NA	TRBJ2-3	CASSQDLLAGGPQDTQYF	TGTGCCAGCAGCCAAGATCTCCTAGCGGGGGGGCCACAAGATACGCAGTATTTT